This T cell receptor beta chain comes out of a study of T-cell reconstitution after alpha-beta-depleted transplantation in children listed by TCRdb under 2016. Describing the broader study: The study quantitatively tracked T-cell immune reconstitution after TCRalphabeta/CD19-depleted allogeneic hematopoietic cell transplantation in children using TCR repertoire profiling.

This clonotype has a handful of counts. The antigen this receptor binds is unknown. No much larger clone exists at a distance of one base, and base qualities are not known. Trimming accounts for 4 bases at V and 4 bases at J, while the number of junction bases matched to no gene is 13. Taken from the germline V gene, the CDR1 and CDR2 loops are MDHEN and SYDVKM. There are 17 amino acids in the CDR3, from cysteine to phenylalanine inclusive. Only CDR3 DNA remains: 51 bases, in frame from the first base. Libraries were prepared through PCR. Instrument on record: Illumina HiSeq 2500. Molecular barcoding was employed in the preparation of TCR libraries, with unique molecular identifiers being used to normalize TCRbeta repertoire quantification. TCRdb handled the public reads itself, with Q25 trimming in fastp and clone calling in MiXCR, and kept productive beta chains. Every entry covers one CDR3 protein and lists the most common genes and DNA from its rows. The sample table shows around 580,000 distinct CDR3 sequences, and roughly 23% are seen once. Of the sample, 13% to 15% is held by the ten largest clones.

Read against the paper, the sample's treatment or condition label means: allogeneic hematopoietic cell transplantation with graft depleted of TCRalphabeta T cells and CD19 B cells. Transplant recipients were children who received TCRalphabeta/CD19-depleted allogeneic hematopoietic cell grafts. Overall study outcomes, separate from this receptor: Over the following months the frequencies of hyperexpanded clones went down, and after one year T-cell counts and TCRbeta diversity were mostly credited to newly produced T cells. In some patients, high TCRbeta diversity at day 60 was attributed to recipient T cells and intrathymic progenitors that had survived conditioning. The apparently early alphabetaT-cell count recovery about two months after transplant was reportedly dependent on only several hundred rapidly expanded clones derived from non-depleted graft cells.

The sample in question was PBMCs, mostly from graft donor cells, obtained 360 days after TCRalphabeta/CD19-depleted stem cell transplant. The V and J segments used are TRBV28 and TRBJ2-5, and 9 bases in between align with TRBD1. The clonotype comes from a boy under three years old who had a stem cell transplant for acute myeloid leukemia, so the T cells may come from the graft donor. The nucleotides are TGTGCCAGCAGTTCCCCTCCGGACAGGGGCCCTCGAGAGACCCAGTACTTC. Translation gives CASSSPPDRGPRETQYF.